The next 12 T cell receptor beta chains were all read from a single sample in a study of OX40 agonist ivuxolimab in advanced cancers. Profiling relied on immunoSEQ multiplex PCR, and the TCRdb table lists in-frame clones only, not all of them. The sample has some 43,000 clones; 89% are singletons. This material consisted of CD4+ or CD8+ T cells sorted from blood, taken in a trial of the OX40 agonist ivuxolimab. The receptors were gathered from an adult with an advanced solid tumor such as melanoma, head and neck, liver or kidney cancer.

The V and J genes are TRBV4-1 and TRBJ2-5; D gene uncertain. Between the trimmed V and J ends, which lost 1 base and 2 bases, there was a span of 5 bases. The CDR3 spans 13 residues. From germline, CDR1 is MGHRA and CDR2 YSYEKL. The CDR3 loop reads CASSQVIQETQYF. The CDR3 DNA is TGCGCCAGCAGCCAAGTGATTCAAGAGACCCAGTACTTC.

The rearrangement uses TRBV29-1 and TRBJ1-2; D uncertain. V was clipped by 3 bases and J by 3 bases, with 8 bases between them. Germline V gene lookup returns CDR1 SQVTM and CDR2 ANQGSEA. The CDR3 length is 12 residues. CDR3 sequence: CSVEDPYYGYTF. The CDR3 DNA reads TGCAGCGTTGAGGACCCCTACTATGGCTACACCTTC.

The chain joins TRBV4-3 to TRBJ1-2, with 9 bases lining up with TRBD1. V was pared by 3 bases and J by 4 bases, with 0 bases of the junction left unmatched. Germline V gene data show CDR1 as LGHNA and CDR2 as YSLEER. This CDR3 spans 13 amino acids. The CDR3: CASSQTGGYGYTF. The CDR3 bases are TGCGCCAGCAGCCAGACAGGGGGCTATGGCTACACCTTC.

This chain joins TRBV7-2 and TRBJ1-1; D uncertain. The CDR3 runs 15 residues. The V end lost 1 base, the J end lost 0 bases, and 9 bases lay between the germline ends. Germline V lookup: CDR1 SGHTA, CDR2 FQGNSA. The CDR3: CASSLVSDLNTEAFF. The CDR3 DNA reads as TGTGCCAGCAGCTTAGTCTCCGACTTGAACACTGAAGCTTTCTTT.

The CDR3 spells CASSGGGVSNQPQHF. CDR3 DNA: TGTGCCAGCAGTGGAGGTGGAGTTAGCAATCAGCCCCAGCATTTT. The genes are TRBV6-1 and TRBJ1-5; D gene uncertain. CDR1 is MNHNS, CDR2 SASEGT, per germline. The CDR3 extends over 15 amino acids. Deletions cut 4 bases from V and 0 bases from J, with 10 bases between.

The rearrangement links TRBV7-8 to TRBJ1-2, with TRBD1 matching over 7 bases. This CDR3 is 15 amino acids long. In germline, CDR1 is SGHVS, CDR2 FQNEAQ. With V trimmed by 1 base and J by 3 bases, 5 bases remained unmatched. The DNA for the CDR3 is TGTGCCAGCAGCTTAGAGGGGGCGCCGGACTATGGCTACACCTTC. It is translated as CASSLEGAPDYGYTF.

The chain recombines TRBV7-9 with TRBJ1-4; perhaps TRBD1 as D (5 bases). Trimming cost V 1 base and J 3 bases, with 12 bases left between them. Germline CDR1 is SEHNR and CDR2 is FQNEAQ (reference sequence). The CDR3 extends over 16 amino acids. As DNA, the CDR3 is TGTGCCAGCAGCTTAGTAGGGGTGCGGGCTAATGAAAAACTGTTTTTT. Encoded protein: CASSLVGVRANEKLFF.

V gene TRBV5-1 combines with J gene TRBJ2-3; 11 bases agree with TRBD2. The CDR3 sequence is 17 residues long. CDR1 and CDR2 from the germline V gene are SGHRS and YFSETQ. Losses at the gene ends were 4 bases for V and 2 bases for J; bases not matched to a gene: 9. Here the CDR3 reads CASSPRTSGPTTDTQYF. The DNA of the CDR3 is TGCGCCAGCAGCCCCCGGACTAGCGGGCCTACCACAGATACGCAGTATTTT.

V and J are TRBV10-3 and TRBJ1-1; D gene unclear. Germline V gives CDR1 ENHRY, CDR2 SYGVKD. This CDR3 region has 13 residues. V lost 6 bases, J lost 1 base, and 9 bases lay in between. CDR3: CAISARRNTEAFF. The CDR3 DNA follows: TGTGCCATCAGCGCACGACGGAACACTGAAGCTTTCTTT.

This chain uses TRBV19 with TRBJ2-5; D may be TRBD2 (6 bases). Between the trimmed V and J ends, which lost 7 bases and 1 base, there was a span of 13 bases. Per the germline V gene, CDR1 is LNHDA and CDR2 is SQIVND (reference sequence). There are 14 residues in the CDR3. The CDR3 protein is CASNAGQFQETQYF. Here the CDR3 DNA reads TGTGCCAGTAATGCGGGGCAGTTCCAAGAGACCCAGTACTTC.

The V and J genes are TRBV5-1 and TRBJ2-5, with 12 bases identical to TRBD1. Germline V CDR1 and CDR2: SGHRS, YFSETQ. The junction had 3 bases not matched to a gene; V was cut back by 5 bases and J by 1 base. The CDR3 has 15 amino acids. CDR3 amino acids: CASSTGQGAQETQYF. The CDR3 DNA is TGCGCCAGCAGTACGGGACAGGGGGCCCAAGAGACCCAGTACTTC.

V gene TRBV11-1 combines with J gene TRBJ2-1, with a possible D match to TRBD1 (6 bases). CDR3 length: 17 residues. The germline CDR1 and CDR2 sequences are SGHAT and FQDESV (reference sequence). The ends were cut back, 5 bases at V and 7 bases at J, with 24 bases in the middle. The CDR3 nucleotides are TGTGCCAGCAGCCCCCGGTGGGGGCCTAGGGCACGGAATGAGCAGTTCTTC. Its protein is CASSPRWGPRARNEQFF. The full variable domain, rest sourced from reference TRBV11-1 and TRBJ2-1, is EAEVAQSPRYKITEKSQAVAFWCDPISGHATLYWYRQILGQGPELLVQFQDESVVDDSQLPKDRFSAERLKGVDSTLKIQPAELGDSAMYLCASSPRWGPRARNEQFFGPGTRLTVL.